Listed here are 25 T cell receptor beta chains from one sample, sequenced in a study of T cell responses to AZD1222 COVID-19 vaccine. The data were produced by immunoSEQ multiplex PCR, yet TCRdb's version contains in-frame clones alone and is incomplete. The sample lists approximately 150,000 clones, roughly 90% occurring once. The sequences come from peripheral blood, collected 28 days after the second AZD1222 dose. These receptors were collected from an adult who received the AZD1222 COVID-19 vaccine.

The chain uses TRBV29-1 and TRBJ1-4; TRBD1 agrees at 9 bases. The CDR3 runs 14 residues. J gave up 8 bases and V 3 bases, and 7 bases lay outside the gene matches. CDR1 is SQVTM and CDR2 is ANQGSEA in the germline V gene. CDR3 nucleotides: TGCAGCGTTGACTTGGGACAGGGAATGGAAAAACTGTTTTTT. Translating gives CSVDLGQGMEKLFF.

V usage is TRBV6-2 or TRBV6-3 and J usage is TRBJ2-7; possibly TRBD2 for D (7 bases). This CDR3 region has 14 residues. From germline, CDR1 is MNHEY and CDR2 SVGEGT. Trimming stripped 5 bases from V and 2 bases from J, with 13 bases between. CDR3 sequence: CASSNPGGPYEQYF. The CDR3 DNA reads TGTGCCAGCAGTAATCCGGGGGGCCCCTACGAGCAGTACTTC.

The rearrangement links TRBV2 to TRBJ1-6; 7 bases align to TRBD1. This CDR3 comprises 13 residues. Trimming cost V 9 bases and J 10 bases; bases outside gene matches: 9. The germline gives CDR1 SNHLY, CDR2 FYNNEI. The CDR3 DNA is TGTGCCAGTATCAGGGGGGTAGGGTCACCCCTCCACTTT. Translated, it gives CASIRGVGSPLHF. Complete variable domain (other parts from reference TRBV2 and TRBJ1-6): EPEVTQTPSHQVTQMGQEVILRCVPISNHLYFYWYRQILGQKVEFLVSFYNNEISEKSEIFDDQFSVERPDGSNFTLKIRSTKLEDSAMYFCASIRGVGSPLHFGNGTRLTVT.

The chain recombines TRBV28 with TRBJ2-7; maybe TRBD1 (6 bases). The V gene's germline CDR1 is MDHEN and CDR2 SYDVKM. The V gene lost 5 bases and the J gene lost 6 bases, with 14 bases spanning the gap. The CDR3 has 13 amino acids. CDR3 sequence reads: CASSVPGTSEQYF. CDR3 nucleotide sequence: TGTGCCAGCAGTGTCCCCGGGACAAGCGAGCAGTACTTC.

This clone was counted between two and nine times. CDR3 sequence (DNA): TGTGCCACCAGTGATTTCATGGGATATGGCAATCAGCCCCAGCATTTT. Translated, it gives CATSDFMGYGNQPQHF. This chain links TRBV24-1 with TRBJ1-5, with unresolved D. The CDR3 consists of 16 residues. The germline gives CDR1 KGHDR, CDR2 SFDVKD. V gave up 1 base and J gave up 2 bases, with 11 bases separating them.

This chain joins TRBV29-1 and TRBJ1-1; perhaps TRBD1 as D (6 bases). The CDR3 is made up of 11 amino acids. Trimming stripped 6 bases from V and 3 bases from J, with 8 bases between. Germline V lookup: CDR1 SQVTM, CDR2 ANQGSEA. The CDR3: CSVQGHTEAFF. CDR3 bases: TGCAGCGTCCAGGGGCACACTGAAGCTTTCTTT.

The chain joins TRBV19 to TRBJ2-3; weak D call: TRBD1 (6 bases). Germline values: CDR1 LNHDA, CDR2 SQIVND (reference sequence). V lost 3 bases to trimming and J lost 2 bases, with 9 bases between them. This CDR3 is built from 14 residues. CDR3 bases: TGTGCCAGTAGTATGGACAGATACACAGATACGCAGTATTTT. The encoded protein is CASSMDRYTDTQYF.

CDR3: CASSLSPSEETQYF. DNA of the CDR3: TGCGCCAGCAGCTTGTCTCCTAGCGAGGAGACCCAGTACTTC. The rearrangement uses TRBV5-1 and TRBJ2-5, with a tentative D call TRBD2 (6 bases). CDR1 SGHRS and CDR2 YFSETQ come from the germline V gene. This CDR3 comprises 14 residues. Trimming stripped 1 base from V and 5 bases from J, with 12 bases between.

Only one count was recorded for this clone. The chain links TRBV10-3 to TRBJ1-2, with D tentatively TRBD1 (5 bases). CDR1 is ENHRY, CDR2 SYGVKD, per germline. This CDR3 has 15 residues. V was trimmed by 4 bases and J by 1 base, leaving 13 bases between them. Here the CDR3 reads CAISADRDGNYGYTF. The DNA for the CDR3 is TGTGCCATCAGTGCCGACCGGGACGGTAACTATGGCTACACCTTC.

This clone was seen only a few times. This chain links TRBV6-4 with TRBJ2-2; 8 nucleotides align to TRBD2. V gave up 7 bases and J gave up 4 bases; unmatched junction bases: 8. Germline V gene lookup returns CDR1 MRHNA and CDR2 SNTAGT. The CDR3 totals 15 residues. Here the CDR3 DNA reads TGTGCCAGCAAAAGCGGGAGCGGGGGCACCGGGGAGCTGTTTTTT. This translates into CASKSGSGGTGELFF.

The rearrangement joins TRBV2 to TRBJ2-2; D ambiguous. CDR3 length: 11 amino acids. V was pared by 8 bases and J by 5 bases, with 6 bases between. The V gene's germline CDR1 is SNHLY and CDR2 FYNNEI. In DNA form, the CDR3 reads TGTGCCAGCCAAGGGACCGGGGAGCTGTTTTTT. It encodes CASQGTGELFF.

V gene TRBV28 combines with J gene TRBJ2-6; tentative D call: TRBD2 (6 bases). There are 17 residues in the CDR3. Germline V gives CDR1 MDHEN, CDR2 SYDVKM. Trimming shortened V by 5 bases and J by 3 bases, and 17 bases separated the two germline ends. The CDR3 region has the DNA TGTGCCAGCAGTCCCGAGCCCTGGAGGGGTGGGGCCAACGTCCTGACTTTC. Amino acids: CASSPEPWRGGANVLTF.

In the case of this clone: Germline is not matched at one junction end, which may reflect a read error. The rearrangement joins TRBV4-2 to TRBJ1-3; 11 bases are a match to TRBD1. The CDR3 sequence is 20 residues long. From germline, CDR1 is LGHNA and CDR2 YNFKEQ. For the CDR3, the DNA is TGTGCCAGCACCCAAGTAGGGACAGGGGGACTAAATCCCTCTGGAAACACCATATATTTT. Encoded protein: CASTQVGTGGLNPSGNTIYF.

The genes are TRBV6-5 and TRBJ1-6; 8 nucleotides align to TRBD1. CDR1 is MNHEY and CDR2 is SVGAGI in the germline V gene. This CDR3 spans 14 amino acids. J gave up 5 bases and V 7 bases, and 4 bases lay outside the gene matches. CDR3 nucleotides: TGTGCCAGCACCGGGACAGGTGATAATTCACCCCTCCACTTT. Translation gives CASTGTGDNSPLHF.

The chain couples TRBV28 to TRBJ2-2, with 7 bases identical to TRBD1. After removal of 7 bases from V and 3 bases from J, the junction contained 2 bases not matched to a gene. The germline CDR1 and CDR2 sequences are MDHEN and SYDVKM. This CDR3 spans 13 amino acids. CDR3 region: CASITGDTGELFF. The CDR3 DNA reads TGTGCCAGCATTACAGGGGACACCGGGGAGCTGTTTTTT.

This chain connects TRBV7-9 to TRBJ1-2, with 8 positions matching TRBD1. Trimming cost V 4 bases and J 8 bases; bases outside gene matches: 24. CDR3 length equals 19 residues. Germline CDR1 reads SEHNR; CDR2 reads FQNEAQ (reference sequence). CDR3 sequence (DNA): TGTGCCAGCAGCTCGGGACAGAGGGGCAGGGGGCGGATATCGGACGGCTACACCTTC. It encodes CASSSGQRGRGRISDGYTF.

This clone was seen a few times. V and J are TRBV4-1 and TRBJ2-1; 16 nucleotides agree with TRBD2. The CDR3 length is 19 residues. Trimming took 0 bases from V and 3 from J; bases not matched to a gene: 5. The V gene's germline CDR1 is MGHRA and CDR2 YSYEKL. The CDR3 protein is CASSQDKGLAGGVYNEQFF. In DNA, the CDR3 is TGCGCCAGCAGCCAAGATAAGGGACTAGCGGGAGGGGTCTACAATGAGCAGTTCTTC.

In its sample, this clone was seen once. The rearrangement links TRBV5-5 to TRBJ1-6, with TRBD1 as a possible D gene (6 bases). Germline CDR1 reads SGHKS; CDR2 reads YYEKEE (reference sequence). This CDR3 spans 15 amino acids. Trimming stripped 0 bases from V and 10 bases from J, with 14 bases between. The CDR3 DNA is TGTGCCAGCAGCTTGGTGCGGCAGGGGCACTCACCCCTCCACTTT. Amino acids: CASSLVRQGHSPLHF.

The V gene is TRBV11-2, the J gene TRBJ2-5, with TRBD1 as a possible D gene (6 bases). The CDR3 covers 16 residues. Looked up from germline, CDR1 is SGHAT and CDR2 is FQNNGV. The germline V and J ends were trimmed by 2 bases and 0 bases, with 13 bases remaining between them. CDR3 sequence reads: CASSLMGAQNQETQYF. CDR3 sequence (DNA): TGTGCCAGCAGCTTAATGGGGGCTCAAAACCAAGAGACCCAGTACTTC.

This rearrangement joins TRBV28 to TRBJ2-5; D may be TRBD2 (6 bases). V was trimmed by 5 bases and J by 4 bases, leaving 17 bases between them. This CDR3 has 15 amino acids. Germline values: CDR1 MDHEN, CDR2 SYDVKM. Here the CDR3 DNA reads TGTGCCAGCAGTGGCCCCACCTTGGGGGGAGAGACCCAGTACTTC. As protein: CASSGPTLGGETQYF.

V usage is TRBV24-1 and J usage is TRBJ1-5; 7 bases fit TRBD1. The CDR3 consists of 13 residues. Losses at the gene ends were 3 bases for V and 9 bases for J; bases not matched to a gene: 4. Germline loops: CDR1 KGHDR, CDR2 SFDVKD. The CDR3 protein is CATSDPTGRPQHF. CDR3 DNA sequence: TGTGCCACCAGTGATCCGACAGGGCGGCCCCAGCATTTT.

About this clone: This sample includes further DNA sequences coding for the same CDR3. The genes are TRBV7-2 and TRBJ1-5, with D unresolved. There are 13 residues in the CDR3. CDR1 is SGHTA and CDR2 is FQGNSA in the germline V gene. The V end lost 1 base, the J end lost 3 bases, and 4 bases lay between the germline ends. As DNA, the CDR3 is TGTGCCAGCAGCTTAGATCCCAATCAGCCCCAGCATTTT. As protein: CASSLDPNQPQHF.

The chain has TRBV15 and TRBJ1-5; tentatively, D is TRBD1 (5 bases). CDR3 length equals 16 residues. Germline loops: CDR1 LNHNV, CDR2 YYDKDF (reference sequence). V lost 0 bases and J lost 6, with 15 bases in between. The CDR3 DNA sequence: TGTGCCACCAGCAGAGATCGTCTCCAGGGAACTCAGCCCCAGCATTTT. Translation gives CATSRDRLQGTQPQHF.

The V gene is TRBV3-1 (or the pseudogene TRBV3-2), the J gene TRBJ1-1, with 7 bases matching TRBD1. The V and J ends lost 4 bases and 0 bases, in that order; junction bases with no gene match: 2. The CDR3 runs to 14 residues. Germline V gives CDR1 LGHDT, CDR2 YNNKEL (reference sequence). CDR3 sequence (DNA): TGTGCCAGCAGCCTGGGACAGCTGAACACTGAAGCTTTCTTT. Translated: CASSLGQLNTEAFF.

The V gene is TRBV10-3, the J gene TRBJ2-1; D may correspond to TRBD1 or TRBD2 (5 bases each). V lost 10 bases and J lost 5, with 24 bases in between. In germline, CDR1 is ENHRY, CDR2 SYGVKD. This CDR3 is built from 16 residues. CDR3 DNA sequence: TGTGCCACCGAAGGGACCACCACATATGTGGACAATGAGCAGTTCTTC. As protein: CATEGTTTYVDNEQFF.